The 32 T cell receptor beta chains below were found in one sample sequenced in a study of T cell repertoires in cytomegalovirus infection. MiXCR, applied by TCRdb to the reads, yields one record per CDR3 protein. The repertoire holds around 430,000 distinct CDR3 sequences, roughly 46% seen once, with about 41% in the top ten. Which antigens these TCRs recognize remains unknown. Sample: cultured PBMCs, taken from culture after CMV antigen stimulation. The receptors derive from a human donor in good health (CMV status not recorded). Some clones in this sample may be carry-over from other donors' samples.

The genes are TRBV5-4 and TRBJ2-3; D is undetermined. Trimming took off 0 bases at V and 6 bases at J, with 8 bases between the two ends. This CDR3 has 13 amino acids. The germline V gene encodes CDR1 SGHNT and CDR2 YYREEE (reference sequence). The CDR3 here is CASSLATSDTQYF. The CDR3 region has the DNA TGTGCCAGCAGCTTGGCCACTTCGGATACGCAGTATTTT.

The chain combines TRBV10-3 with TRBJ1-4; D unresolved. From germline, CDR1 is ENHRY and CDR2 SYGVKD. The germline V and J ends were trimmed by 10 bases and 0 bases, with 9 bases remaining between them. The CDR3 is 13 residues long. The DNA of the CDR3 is TGTGCCACATCTTTCGCAACTAATGAAAAACTGTTTTTT. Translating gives CATSFATNEKLFF.

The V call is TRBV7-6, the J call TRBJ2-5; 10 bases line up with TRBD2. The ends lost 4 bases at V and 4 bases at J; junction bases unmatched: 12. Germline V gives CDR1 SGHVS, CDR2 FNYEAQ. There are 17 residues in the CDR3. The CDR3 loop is CASSSRRILAGAETQYF. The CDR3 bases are TGTGCCAGCAGCTCCCGCCGAATCCTAGCGGGGGCAGAGACCCAGTACTTC.

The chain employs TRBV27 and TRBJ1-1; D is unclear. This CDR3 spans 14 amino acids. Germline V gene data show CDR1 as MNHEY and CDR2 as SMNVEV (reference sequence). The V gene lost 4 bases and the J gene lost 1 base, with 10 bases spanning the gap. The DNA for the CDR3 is TGTGCCAGCAGTTCCTTCTCAAGGAACACTGAAGCTTTCTTT. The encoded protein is CASSSFSRNTEAFF.

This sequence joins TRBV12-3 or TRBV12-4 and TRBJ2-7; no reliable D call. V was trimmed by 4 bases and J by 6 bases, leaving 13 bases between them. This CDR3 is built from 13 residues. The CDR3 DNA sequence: TGTGCCAGCAGTTCCATAGTCGTCAGCGAGCAGTACTTC. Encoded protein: CASSSIVVSEQYF.

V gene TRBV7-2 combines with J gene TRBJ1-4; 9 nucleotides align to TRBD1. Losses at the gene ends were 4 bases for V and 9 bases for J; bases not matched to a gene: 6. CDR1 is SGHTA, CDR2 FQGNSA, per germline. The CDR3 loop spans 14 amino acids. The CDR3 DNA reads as TGTGCCAGCAGCTCCGGGACAGGGTCGCAAAAACTGTTTTTT. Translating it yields CASSSGTGSQKLFF. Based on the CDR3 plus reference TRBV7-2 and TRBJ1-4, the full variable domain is GAGVSQSPSNKVTEKGKDVELRCDPISGHTALYWYRQSLGQGLEFLIYFQGNSAPDKSGLPSDRFSAERTGGSVSTLTIQRTQQEDSAVYLCASSSGTGSQKLFFGSGTQLSVL.

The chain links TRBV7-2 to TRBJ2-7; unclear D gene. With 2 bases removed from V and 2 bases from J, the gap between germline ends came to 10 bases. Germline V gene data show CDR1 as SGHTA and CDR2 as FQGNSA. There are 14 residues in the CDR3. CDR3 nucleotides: TGTGCCAGCAGCTTAAACGGCATAGCCTACGAGCAGTACTTC. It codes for CASSLNGIAYEQYF.

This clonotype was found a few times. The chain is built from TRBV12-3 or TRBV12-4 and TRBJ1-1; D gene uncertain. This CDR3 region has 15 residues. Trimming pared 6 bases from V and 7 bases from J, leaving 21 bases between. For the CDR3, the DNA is TGTGCCAGCAGACACAGCTCCTACTTGAGCGGTGAAGCTTTCTTT. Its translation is CASRHSSYLSGEAFF.

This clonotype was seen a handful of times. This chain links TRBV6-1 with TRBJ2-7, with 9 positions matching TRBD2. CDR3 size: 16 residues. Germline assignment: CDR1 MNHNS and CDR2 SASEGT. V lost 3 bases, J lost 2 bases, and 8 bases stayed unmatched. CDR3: CASSEATSGFPYEQYF. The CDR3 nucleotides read TGTGCCAGCAGTGAGGCCACTAGCGGGTTTCCCTACGAGCAGTACTTC.

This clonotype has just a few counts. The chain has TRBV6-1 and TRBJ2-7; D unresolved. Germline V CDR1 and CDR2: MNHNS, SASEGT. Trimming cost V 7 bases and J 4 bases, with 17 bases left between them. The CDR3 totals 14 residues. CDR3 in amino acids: CASTPGPKFYEQYF. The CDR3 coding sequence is TGTGCCAGCACCCCCGGGCCGAAGTTTTACGAGCAGTACTTC.

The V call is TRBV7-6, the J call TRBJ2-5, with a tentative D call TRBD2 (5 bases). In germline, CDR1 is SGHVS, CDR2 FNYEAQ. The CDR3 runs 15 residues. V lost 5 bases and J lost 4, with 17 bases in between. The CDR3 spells CASSLGGLSGETQYF. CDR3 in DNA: TGTGCCAGCAGCCTGGGTGGGCTCAGCGGAGAGACCCAGTACTTC.

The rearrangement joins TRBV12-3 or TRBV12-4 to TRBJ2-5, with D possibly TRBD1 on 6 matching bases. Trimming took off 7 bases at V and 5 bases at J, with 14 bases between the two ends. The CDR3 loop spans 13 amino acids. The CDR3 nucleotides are TGTGCCAGCAATAAGAGGGGGTGGGAGACCCAGTACTTC. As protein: CASNKRGWETQYF.

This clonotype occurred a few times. The CDR3 DNA sequence: TGTGCCAGCAGCGGGACCCCCGGCGGAGAGACCCAGTACTTC. Translated: CASSGTPGGETQYF. The chain has TRBV9 and TRBJ2-5; D unresolved. Trimming shortened V by 3 bases and J by 4 bases, and 13 bases separated the two germline ends. CDR1 is SGDLS and CDR2 is YYNGEE in the germline V gene. There are 14 residues in the CDR3. Combining the CDR3 with reference TRBV9 and TRBJ2-5 gives the whole variable domain DSGVTQTPKHLITATGQRVTLRCSPRSGDLSVYWYQQSLDQGLQFLIQYYNGEERAKGNILERFSAQQFPDLHSELNLSSLELGDSALYFCASSGTPGGETQYFGPGTRLLVL.

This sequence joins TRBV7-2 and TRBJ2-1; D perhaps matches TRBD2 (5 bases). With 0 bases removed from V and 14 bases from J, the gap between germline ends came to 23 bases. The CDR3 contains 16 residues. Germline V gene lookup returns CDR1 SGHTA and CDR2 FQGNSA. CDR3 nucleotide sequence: TGTGCCAGCAGCTTAGCGAGCGTCCGGAACCCAATCGGGGAGTTCTTC. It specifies CASSLASVRNPIGEFF. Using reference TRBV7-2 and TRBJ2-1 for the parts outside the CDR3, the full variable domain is GAGVSQSPSNKVTEKGKDVELRCDPISGHTALYWYRQSLGQGLEFLIYFQGNSAPDKSGLPSDRFSAERTGGSVSTLTIQRTQQEDSAVYLCASSLASVRNPIGEFFGPGTRLTVL.

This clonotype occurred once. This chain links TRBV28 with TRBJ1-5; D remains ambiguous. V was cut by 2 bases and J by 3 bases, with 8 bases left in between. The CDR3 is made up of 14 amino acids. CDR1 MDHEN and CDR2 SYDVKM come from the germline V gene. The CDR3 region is CASSLGVTNQPQHF. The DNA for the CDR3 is TGTGCCAGCAGTTTAGGTGTGACCAATCAGCCCCAGCATTTT.

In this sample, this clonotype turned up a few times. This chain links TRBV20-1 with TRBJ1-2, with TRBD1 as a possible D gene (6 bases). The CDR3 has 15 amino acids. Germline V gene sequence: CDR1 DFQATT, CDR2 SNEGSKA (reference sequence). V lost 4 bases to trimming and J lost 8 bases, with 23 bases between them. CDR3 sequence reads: CSATRTVRQTWGYTF. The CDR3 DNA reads TGCAGTGCTACCCGGACAGTTCGGCAGACGTGGGGCTACACCTTC.

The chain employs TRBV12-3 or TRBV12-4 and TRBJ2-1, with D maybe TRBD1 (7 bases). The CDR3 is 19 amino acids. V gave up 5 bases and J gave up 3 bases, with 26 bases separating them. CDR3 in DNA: TGTGCCAGCAGTCCATCAGGGGGGCGGAGGGCCGATTACTACAATGAGCAGTTCTTC. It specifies CASSPSGGRRADYYNEQFF.

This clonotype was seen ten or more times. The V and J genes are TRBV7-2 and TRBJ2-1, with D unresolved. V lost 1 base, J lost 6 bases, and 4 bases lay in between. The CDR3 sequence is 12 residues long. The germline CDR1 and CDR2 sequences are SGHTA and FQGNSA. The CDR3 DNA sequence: TGTGCCAGCAGCTTAGGGGTCAATGAGCAGTTCTTC. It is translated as CASSLGVNEQFF.

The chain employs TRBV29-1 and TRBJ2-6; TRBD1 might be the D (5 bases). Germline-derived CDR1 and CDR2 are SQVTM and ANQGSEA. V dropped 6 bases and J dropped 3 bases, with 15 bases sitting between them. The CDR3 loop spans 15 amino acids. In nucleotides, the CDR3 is TGCAGCGTCGGTCCGGGTCAGGGTGGGGCCAACGTCCTGACTTTC. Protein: CSVGPGQGGANVLTF.

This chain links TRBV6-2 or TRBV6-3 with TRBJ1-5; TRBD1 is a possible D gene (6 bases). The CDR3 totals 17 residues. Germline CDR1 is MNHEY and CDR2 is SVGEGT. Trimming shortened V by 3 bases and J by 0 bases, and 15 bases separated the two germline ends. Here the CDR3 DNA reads TGTGCCAGCAGTTATTCCCTGGGGGGCTATAGCAATCAGCCCCAGCATTTT. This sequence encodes CASSYSLGGYSNQPQHF.

CDR3 amino acids: CASSLEATGGDYGYTF. As DNA, the CDR3 is TGTGCCAGCAGCTTAGAGGCGACAGGGGGCGACTATGGCTACACCTTC. The chain has TRBV7-8 and TRBJ1-2, with 10 bases fitting TRBD1. V lost 1 base and J lost 3; bases outside the gene matches: 5. The germline V gene encodes CDR1 SGHVS and CDR2 FQNEAQ. The CDR3 loop spans 16 amino acids.

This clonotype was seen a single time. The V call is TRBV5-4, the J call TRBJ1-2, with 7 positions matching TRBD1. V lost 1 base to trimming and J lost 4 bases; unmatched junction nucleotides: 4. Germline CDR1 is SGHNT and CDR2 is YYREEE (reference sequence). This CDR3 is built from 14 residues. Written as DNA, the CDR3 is TGTGCCAGCAGCTTGTGGGGGGACAGCTATGGCTACACCTTC. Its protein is CASSLWGDSYGYTF.

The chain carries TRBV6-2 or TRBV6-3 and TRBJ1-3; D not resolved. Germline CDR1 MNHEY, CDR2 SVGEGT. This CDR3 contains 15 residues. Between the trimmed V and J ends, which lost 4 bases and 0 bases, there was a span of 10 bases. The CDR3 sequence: CASSSDRYSGNTIYF. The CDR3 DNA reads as TGTGCCAGCAGTTCGGACCGGTACTCTGGAAACACCATATATTTT.

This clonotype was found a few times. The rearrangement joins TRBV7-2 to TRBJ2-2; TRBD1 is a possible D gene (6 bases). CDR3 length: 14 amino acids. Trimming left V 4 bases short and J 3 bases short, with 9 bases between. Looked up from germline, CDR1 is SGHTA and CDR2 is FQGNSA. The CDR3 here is CASSSGHYTGELFF. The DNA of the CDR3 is TGTGCCAGCAGCTCGGGACACTACACCGGGGAGCTGTTTTTT. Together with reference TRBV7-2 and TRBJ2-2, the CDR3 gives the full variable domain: GAGVSQSPSNKVTEKGKDVELRCDPISGHTALYWYRQSLGQGLEFLIYFQGNSAPDKSGLPSDRFSAERTGGSVSTLTIQRTQQEDSAVYLCASSSGHYTGELFFGEGSRLTVL.

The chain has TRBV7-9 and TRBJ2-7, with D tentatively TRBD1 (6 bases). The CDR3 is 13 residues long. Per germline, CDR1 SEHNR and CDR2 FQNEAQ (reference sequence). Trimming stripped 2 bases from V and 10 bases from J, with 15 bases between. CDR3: CASSLTLFRGQYF. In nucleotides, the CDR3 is TGTGCCAGCAGCTTAACGCTCTTCAGGGGACAGTACTTC.

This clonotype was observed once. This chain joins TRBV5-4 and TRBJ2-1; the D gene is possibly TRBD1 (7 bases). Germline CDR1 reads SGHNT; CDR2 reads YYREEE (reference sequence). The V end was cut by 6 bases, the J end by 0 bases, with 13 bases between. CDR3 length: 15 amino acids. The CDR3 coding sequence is TGTGCCAGCACCAGGGGGGCTGGCTCCTACAATGAGCAGTTCTTC. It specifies CASTRGAGSYNEQFF. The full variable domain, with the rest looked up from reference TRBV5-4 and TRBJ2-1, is ETGVTQSPTHLIKTRGQQVTLRCSSQSGHNTVSWYQQALGQGPQFIFQYYREEENGRGNFPPRFSGLQFPNYSSELNVNALELDDSALYLCASTRGAGSYNEQFFGPGTRLTVL.

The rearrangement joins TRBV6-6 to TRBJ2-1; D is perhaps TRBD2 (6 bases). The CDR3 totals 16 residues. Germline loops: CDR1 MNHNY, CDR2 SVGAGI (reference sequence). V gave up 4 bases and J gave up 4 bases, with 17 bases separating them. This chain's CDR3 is CASSSKGTSPYNEQFF. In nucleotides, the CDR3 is TGTGCCAGCAGTTCTAAAGGGACTTCCCCGTACAATGAGCAGTTCTTC.

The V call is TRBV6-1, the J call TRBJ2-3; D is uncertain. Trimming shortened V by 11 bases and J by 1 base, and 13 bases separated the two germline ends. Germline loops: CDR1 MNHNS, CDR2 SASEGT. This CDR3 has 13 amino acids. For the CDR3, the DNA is TGTGCCGGCGTTGGGATCTGCACAGATACGCAGTATTTT. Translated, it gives CAGVGICTDTQYF.

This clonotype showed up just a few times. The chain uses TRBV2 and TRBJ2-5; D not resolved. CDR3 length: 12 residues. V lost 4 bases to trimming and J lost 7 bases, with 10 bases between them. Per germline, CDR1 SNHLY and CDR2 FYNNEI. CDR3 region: CASSAGGSTQYF. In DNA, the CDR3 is TGTGCCAGCAGTGCGGGCGGTTCGACCCAGTACTTC.

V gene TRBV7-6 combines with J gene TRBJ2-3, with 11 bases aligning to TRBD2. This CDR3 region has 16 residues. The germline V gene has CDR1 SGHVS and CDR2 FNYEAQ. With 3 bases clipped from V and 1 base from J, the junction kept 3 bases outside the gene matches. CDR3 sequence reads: CASSFTTSGGTDTQYF. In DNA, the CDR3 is TGTGCCAGCAGCTTTACGACTAGCGGGGGCACAGATACGCAGTATTTT.

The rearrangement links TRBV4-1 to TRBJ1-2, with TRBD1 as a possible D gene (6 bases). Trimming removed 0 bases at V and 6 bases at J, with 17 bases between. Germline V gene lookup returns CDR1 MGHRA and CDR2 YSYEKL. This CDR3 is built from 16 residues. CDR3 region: CASSQDMRGTRDGYTF. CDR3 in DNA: TGCGCCAGCAGCCAAGATATGCGAGGGACAAGAGATGGCTACACCTTC.

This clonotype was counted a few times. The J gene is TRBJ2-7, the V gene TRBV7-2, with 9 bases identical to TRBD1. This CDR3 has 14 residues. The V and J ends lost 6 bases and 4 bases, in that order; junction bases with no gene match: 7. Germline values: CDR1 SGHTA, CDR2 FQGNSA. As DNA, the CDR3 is TGTGCCAGCAGAAGTGCGGGACAGGGTTACGAGCAGTACTTC. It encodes CASRSAGQGYEQYF.